The 10 T cell receptor beta chains given below trace back to one sample, sequenced in a study of blood T cell repertoires in COVID-19. Repertoires were generated with immunoSEQ multiplex PCR, while TCRdb's copy carries only in-frame clones and drops some. The sample records 55,000 to 70,000 clones, 88% being singletons. The specimen sequenced was PBMCs or T cells enriched from blood (not recorded which). These receptors all come from a woman in her thirties or forties who had recovered from COVID-19.

This sequence joins TRBV10-1 and TRBJ2-3, with 12 bases that match TRBD2. The ends lost 0 bases at V and 5 bases at J; junction bases unmatched: 3. The CDR3 loop spans 16 amino acids. Per the germline V gene, CDR1 is WNHNN and CDR2 is SYGVQD (reference sequence). The CDR3 sequence is CASSESTSGGRDTQYF. The CDR3 DNA sequence: TGCGCCAGCAGTGAGTCGACTAGCGGGGGAAGAGATACGCAGTATTTT.

This chain connects TRBV6-6 to TRBJ1-1; the match to TRBD1 covers 7 bases. V trimming: 1 base; J trimming: 3 bases; junction bases outside the gene matches: 5. Germline CDR1 MNHNY, CDR2 SVGAGI (reference sequence). The CDR3 totals 15 residues. The CDR3 reads CASSYLRQGDTEAFF. The DNA for the CDR3 is TGTGCCAGCAGTTACTTGCGACAGGGCGACACTGAAGCTTTCTTT.

The chain employs TRBV19 and TRBJ2-7, with D maybe TRBD1 (6 bases). Trimming took 5 bases from V and 3 from J, leaving 17 bases between them. CDR1 and CDR2 from the germline V gene are LNHDA and SQIVND (reference sequence). CDR3 length: 15 amino acids. The CDR3 region is CASSAMGANYYEQYF. In DNA, the CDR3 is TGTGCCAGTAGTGCGATGGGGGCAAACTACTACGAGCAGTACTTC.

The chain recombines TRBV6-5 with TRBJ2-2, with D maybe TRBD2 (5 bases). Germline-derived CDR1 and CDR2 are MNHEY and SVGAGI. Trimming pared 5 bases from V and 5 bases from J, leaving 12 bases between. The CDR3 sequence is 14 residues long. The DNA of the CDR3 is TGTGCCAGCAGTCCCACTCGAGGGACCGGGGAGCTGTTTTTT. This encodes CASSPTRGTGELFF.

The rearrangement joins TRBV5-6 to TRBJ2-7; 10 nucleotides align to TRBD2. This CDR3 is 15 amino acids long. Germline CDR1 and CDR2: SGHDT and YYEEEE. J lost 9 bases, V lost 1 base, and 10 bases had no gene match. CDR3 protein: CASSLNWIAGGPQYF. In DNA form, the CDR3 reads TGTGCCAGCAGCTTGAATTGGATAGCGGGGGGCCCGCAGTACTTC.

The chain is built from TRBV11-2 and TRBJ2-1, with 9 bases that match TRBD2. The V and J ends lost 2 bases and 10 bases, in that order; junction bases with no gene match: 12. The germline V gene has CDR1 SGHAT and CDR2 FQNNGV. This CDR3 is 16 amino acids long. The CDR3 is CASSLLAGGARGEQFF. The CDR3 nucleotides are TGTGCCAGCAGCTTACTCGCGGGGGGGGCCCGGGGAGAGCAGTTCTTC.

CDR3 sequence: CASSVEQGGTYNSPLHF. The CDR3 bases are TGTGCCAGCAGCGTAGAGCAGGGAGGGACCTATAATTCACCCCTCCACTTT. The chain employs TRBV9 and TRBJ1-6, with D possibly matching TRBD1 (5 bases). Trimming took 0 bases from V and 2 from J, leaving 12 bases between them. Germline CDR1 SGDLS, CDR2 YYNGEE. The CDR3 sequence is 17 residues long.

The CDR3 is CASSFAGPTKNIQYF. The CDR3 DNA follows: TGTGCCAGCAGCTTTGCAGGGCCTACCAAAAACATTCAGTACTTC. The chain recombines TRBV11-3 with TRBJ2-4; D is perhaps TRBD1 (5 bases). V was trimmed by 3 bases and J by 2 bases, leaving 11 bases between them. In germline, CDR1 is SGHNT, CDR2 YENEEA. The CDR3 has 15 amino acids.

This sequence joins TRBV27 and TRBJ2-7, with D possibly being TRBD1 (6 bases). Germline loops: CDR1 MNHEY, CDR2 SMNVEV (reference sequence). This CDR3 comprises 14 residues. The ends were cut back, 6 bases at V and 3 bases at J, with 15 bases in the middle. CDR3 region: CASSLDRINYEQYF. CDR3 in DNA: TGTGCCAGCAGCCTTGACAGGATCAACTACGAGCAGTACTTC.

The rearrangement uses TRBV7-9 and TRBJ2-3; 11 nucleotides line up with TRBD2. The V gene's germline CDR1 is SEHNR and CDR2 FQNEAQ (reference sequence). With V trimmed by 6 bases and J by 5 bases, 19 bases remained unmatched. The CDR3 extends over 19 amino acids. The DNA for the CDR3 is TGTGCCAGCAGTTCGACTAGCGGGGTAACCCACTCGCAGGTAGATACGCAGTATTTT. Amino acid sequence: CASSSTSGVTHSQVDTQYF.